Sequencing of this T cell receptor (beta chain) was carried out in a study of blood T cell repertoires in COVID-19. In terms of age and location, participants ranged from roughly 18 to 100 years and lived in about 25 US areas. In the study's own analysis: Counts of nucleated cells, estimated from reference gene primer amplification, were obtained. Profiled with immunoSEQ multiplex PCR; TCRdb holds only in-frame clones, not every one. That table furnishes V, J and clone size, whereas the DNA furnished D and trimming. The data contain roughly 230,000 clones, 84% of them singletons. A single count supports this clone. Sequenced input: PBMCs or T cells enriched from blood (not recorded which). The sequence was collected from a man between 50 and 59 years old who had recovered from COVID-19.

The DNA for the CDR3 is TGCGCCAGCAGCGTATCGGGAACGAGCTCCTACAATGAGCAGTTCTTC. This codes for CASSVSGTSSYNEQFF. This chain links TRBV5-1 with TRBJ2-1; D is perhaps TRBD2 (5 bases). This CDR3 has 16 amino acids. Trimming took 4 bases from V and 0 from J, leaving 14 bases between them. The V gene's germline CDR1 is SGHRS and CDR2 YFSETQ.